The clone carrying this TCR beta chain was seen just once. The sample is drawn from a study of T cell changes during pregnancy in multiple sclerosis. Profiling relied on immunoSEQ multiplex PCR, and the TCRdb table lists in-frame clones only, not all of them. The sample lists over 30,000 clones, approximately 90% occurring once. The CDR3 covers 16 residues. The V and J ends lost 3 bases and 2 bases respectively, with 15 bases between them. Germline CDR1 is SEHNR and CDR2 is FQNEAQ (reference sequence). The sample was CD8+ T cells from peripheral blood mononuclear cells, taken in the third trimester of pregnancy. The V call is TRBV7-9, the J call TRBJ2-3, with a weak D call TRBD2 (5 bases). This clonotype was obtained from a female donor with multiple sclerosis, enrolled in a pregnancy study. CDR3 nucleotides: TGTGCCAGCAGCTTGTGGGAGATAGGGCCCACAGATACGCAGTATTTT. This translates into CASSLWEIGPTDTQYF. Variable domain in full (rest from reference TRBV7-9 and TRBJ2-3): DTGVSQNPRHKITKRGQNVTFRCDPISEHNRLYWYRQTLGQGPEFLTYFQNEAQLEKSRLLSDRFSAERPKGSFSTLEIQRTEQGDSAMYLCASSLWEIGPTDTQYFGPGTRLTVL.